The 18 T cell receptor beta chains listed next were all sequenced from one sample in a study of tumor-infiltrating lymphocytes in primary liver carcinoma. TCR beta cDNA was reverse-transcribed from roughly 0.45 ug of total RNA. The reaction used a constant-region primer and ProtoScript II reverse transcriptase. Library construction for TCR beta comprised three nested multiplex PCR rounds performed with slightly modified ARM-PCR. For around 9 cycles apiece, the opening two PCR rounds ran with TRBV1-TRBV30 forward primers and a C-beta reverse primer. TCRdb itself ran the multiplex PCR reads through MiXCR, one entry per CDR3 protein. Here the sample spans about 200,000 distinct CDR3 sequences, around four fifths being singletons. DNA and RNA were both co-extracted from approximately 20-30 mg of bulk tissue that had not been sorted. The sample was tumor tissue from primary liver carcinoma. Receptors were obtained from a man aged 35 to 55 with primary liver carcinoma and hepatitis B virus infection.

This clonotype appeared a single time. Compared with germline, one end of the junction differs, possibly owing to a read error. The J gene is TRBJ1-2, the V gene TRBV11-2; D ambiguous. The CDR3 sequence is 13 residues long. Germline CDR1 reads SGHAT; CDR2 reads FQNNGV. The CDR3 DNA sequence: TGTACCAGCAGCTCCGCCGGAGGCTCCGGCTTCACATTC. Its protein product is CTSSSAGGSGFTF. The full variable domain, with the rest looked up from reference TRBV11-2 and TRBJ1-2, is EAGVAQSPRYKIIEKRQSVAFWCNPISGHATLYWYQQILGQGPKLLIQFQNNGVVDDSQLPKDRFSAERLKGVDSTLKIQPAKLEDSAVYLCTSSSAGGSGFTFGSGTRLTVV.

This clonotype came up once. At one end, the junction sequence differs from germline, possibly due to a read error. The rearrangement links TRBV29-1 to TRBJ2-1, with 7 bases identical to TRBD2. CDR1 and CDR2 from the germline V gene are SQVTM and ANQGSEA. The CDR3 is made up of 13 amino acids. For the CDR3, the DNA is TGTAGCGTGGGACTATGGGCCTATAATGAGCAGTTCTTC. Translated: CSVGLWAYNEQFF.

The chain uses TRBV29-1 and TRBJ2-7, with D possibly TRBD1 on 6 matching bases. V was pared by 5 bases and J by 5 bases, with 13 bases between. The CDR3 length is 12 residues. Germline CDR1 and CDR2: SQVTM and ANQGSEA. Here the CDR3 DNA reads TGCAGCGTTCTACAGACAGGCAACGAGCAGTACTTC. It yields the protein CSVLQTGNEQYF.

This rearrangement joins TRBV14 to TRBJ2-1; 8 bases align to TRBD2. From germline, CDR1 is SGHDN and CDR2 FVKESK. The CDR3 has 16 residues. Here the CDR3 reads CAGSSVAGWVNNEQFF. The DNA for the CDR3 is TGTGCTGGCAGTTCCGTAGCGGGATGGGTAAACAATGAGCAGTTCTTC.

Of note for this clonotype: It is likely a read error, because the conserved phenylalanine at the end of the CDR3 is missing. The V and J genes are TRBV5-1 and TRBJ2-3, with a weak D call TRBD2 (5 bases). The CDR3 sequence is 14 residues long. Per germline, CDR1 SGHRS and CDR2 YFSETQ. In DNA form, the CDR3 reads TGCGCCAGCAGAATTCATGAGGGCACATATACGCAGTATTAT. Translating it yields CASRIHEGTYTQYY.

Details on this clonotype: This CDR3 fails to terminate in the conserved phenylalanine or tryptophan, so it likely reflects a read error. The CDR3 DNA follows: TGCAGCGTTGGGGGGACAGGACCTCAGAGGGAGATCCAGTACCTC. Residues: CSVGGTGPQREIQYL. This chain joins TRBV29-1 and TRBJ2-5, with 8 bases lining up with TRBD1. The CDR3 runs to 15 residues. Per germline, CDR1 SQVTM and CDR2 ANQGSEA.

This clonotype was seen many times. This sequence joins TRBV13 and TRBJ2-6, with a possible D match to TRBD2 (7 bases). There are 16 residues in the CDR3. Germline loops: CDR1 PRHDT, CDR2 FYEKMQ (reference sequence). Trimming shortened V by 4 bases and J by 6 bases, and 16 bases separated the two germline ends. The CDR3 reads CASSSEGGSEANVLTF. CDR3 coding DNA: TGTGCCAGCAGCTCAGAGGGGGGGAGTGAGGCCAACGTCCTGACTTTC.

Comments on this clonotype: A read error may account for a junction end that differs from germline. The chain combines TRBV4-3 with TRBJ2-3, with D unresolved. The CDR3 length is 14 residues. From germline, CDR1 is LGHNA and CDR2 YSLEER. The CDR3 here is CASSQDHGTDTLYF. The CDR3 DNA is TGTGCCAGCAGCCAAGATCACGGTACAGATACGCTGTATTTT.

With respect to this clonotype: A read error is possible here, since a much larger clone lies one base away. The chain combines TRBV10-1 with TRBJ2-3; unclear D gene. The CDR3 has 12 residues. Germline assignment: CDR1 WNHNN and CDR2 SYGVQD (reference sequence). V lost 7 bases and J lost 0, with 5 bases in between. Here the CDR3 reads CASNSSTDTQYF. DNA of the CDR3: TGCGCCAGCAACTCCAGCACAGATACGCAGTATTTT.

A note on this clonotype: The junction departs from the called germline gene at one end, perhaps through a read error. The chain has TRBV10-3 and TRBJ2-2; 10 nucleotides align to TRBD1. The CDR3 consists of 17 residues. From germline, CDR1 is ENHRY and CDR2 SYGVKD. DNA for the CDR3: TGTGCCATCAGTGAGTCGCGGACAGGGGGAGTAGACGGGGAGCTGTTTTTC. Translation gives CAISESRTGGVDGELFF.

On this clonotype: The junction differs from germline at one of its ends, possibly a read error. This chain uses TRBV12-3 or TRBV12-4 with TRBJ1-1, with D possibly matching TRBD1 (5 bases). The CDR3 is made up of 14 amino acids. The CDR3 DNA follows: TGTACCAGCAGGACCTCCGCTTTAGGGACTAAAGCTTTCTTT. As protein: CTSRTSALGTKAFF.

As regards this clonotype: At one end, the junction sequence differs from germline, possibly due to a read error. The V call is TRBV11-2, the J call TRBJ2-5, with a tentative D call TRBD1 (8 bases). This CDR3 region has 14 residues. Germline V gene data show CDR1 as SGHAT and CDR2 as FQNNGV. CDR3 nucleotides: TGTGCCAGCAGCTTGACAGGGGCGGGAGAGGCCCAGTACTTC. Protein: CASSLTGAGEAQYF.

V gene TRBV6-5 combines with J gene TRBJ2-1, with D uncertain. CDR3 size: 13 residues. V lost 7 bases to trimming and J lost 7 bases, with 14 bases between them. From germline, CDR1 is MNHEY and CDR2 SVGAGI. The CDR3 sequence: CASIYAVLNEQFF. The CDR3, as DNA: TGTGCCAGCATATACGCCGTATTAAATGAGCAGTTCTTC.

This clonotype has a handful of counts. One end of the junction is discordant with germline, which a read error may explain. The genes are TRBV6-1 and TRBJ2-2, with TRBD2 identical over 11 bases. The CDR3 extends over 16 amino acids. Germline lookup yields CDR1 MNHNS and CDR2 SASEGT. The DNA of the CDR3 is TGTGCCAGTAAATATACTAGCGGGAGACGGACCGGGAAGCTGTTTTTT. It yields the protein CASKYTSGRRTGKLFF.

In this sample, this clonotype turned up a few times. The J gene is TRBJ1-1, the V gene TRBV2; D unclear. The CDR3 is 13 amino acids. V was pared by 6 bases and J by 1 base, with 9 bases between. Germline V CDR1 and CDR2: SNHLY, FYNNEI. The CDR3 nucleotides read TGTGCCAGCAGCGTTAGCCAGAACACTGAAGCTTTCTTT. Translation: CASSVSQNTEAFF.

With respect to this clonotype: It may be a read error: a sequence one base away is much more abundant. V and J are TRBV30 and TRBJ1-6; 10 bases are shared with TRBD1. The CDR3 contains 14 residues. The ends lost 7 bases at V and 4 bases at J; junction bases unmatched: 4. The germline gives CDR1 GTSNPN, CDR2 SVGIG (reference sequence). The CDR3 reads CALMGQGYNSPLHF. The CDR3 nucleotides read TGTGCCTTGATGGGACAGGGGTATAATTCACCCCTCCACTTT. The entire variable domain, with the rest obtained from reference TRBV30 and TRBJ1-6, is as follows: SQTIHQWPATLVQPVGSPLSLECTVEGTSNPNLYWYRQAAGRGLQLLFYSVGIGQISSEVPQNLSASRPQDRQFILSSKKLLLSDSGFYLCALMGQGYNSPLHFGNGTRLTVT.

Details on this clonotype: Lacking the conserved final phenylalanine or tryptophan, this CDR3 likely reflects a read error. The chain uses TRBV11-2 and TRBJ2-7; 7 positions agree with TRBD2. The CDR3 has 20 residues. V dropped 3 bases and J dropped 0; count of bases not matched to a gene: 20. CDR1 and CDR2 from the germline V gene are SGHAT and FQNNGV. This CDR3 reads CASSLREGRASVLSSYEQYL. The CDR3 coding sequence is TGTGCCAGCAGCTTGAGGGAGGGGAGGGCTAGCGTGCTCAGCTCCTACGAGCAGTACTTA.

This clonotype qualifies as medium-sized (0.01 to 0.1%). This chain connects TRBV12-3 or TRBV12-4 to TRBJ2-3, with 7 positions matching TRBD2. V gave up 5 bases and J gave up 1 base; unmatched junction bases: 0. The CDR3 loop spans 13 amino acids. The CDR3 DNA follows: TGTGCCAGCAGTACTAGCGGCACAGATACGCAGTATTTT. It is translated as CASSTSGTDTQYF.